These T cell receptor beta chains were read from a single sample in a study of blood T cell repertoires in COVID-19. Data came from immunoSEQ multiplex PCR; TCRdb stores just in-frame clones and leaves some out. Seen here are about 320,000 clones, about nine tenths observed once, and the top ten hold around 4.8%. The material sequenced was PBMCs or T cells enriched from blood (not recorded which). These TCRs come from a man in his sixties who had recovered from COVID-19. Each CDR3 is given with its conserved first and last residue. D genes are given only for firm matches. Clone sizes are given selectively: once, few, many, or a class where the clone is expanded.

v_call: TRBV6-6; j_call: TRBJ1-5; clone_size: NA; d_call: TRBD1; cdr3_aa: CASSYGAGGQPQHF; cdr3_nt: TGTGCCAGCAGTTACGGGGCAGGGGGTCAGCCCCAGCATTTT
v_call: TRBV6-5; j_call: TRBJ1-5; clone_size: once; d_call: TRBD1; cdr3_aa: CASRRQGSNQPQHF; cdr3_nt: TGTGCCAGCAGAAGACAGGGGAGCAATCAGCCCCAGCATTTT
v_call: TRBV19; j_call: TRBJ2-7; clone_size: NA; d_call: NA; cdr3_aa: CASSIRQPGVYEQYF; cdr3_nt: TGTGCCAGTAGTATAAGACAGCCTGGGGTATACGAGCAGTACTTC
v_call: TRBV30; j_call: TRBJ1-1; clone_size: NA; d_call: NA; cdr3_aa: CAWSLLGHSNTEAFF; cdr3_nt: TGTGCCTGGAGTTTGTTAGGACATTCGAACACTGAAGCTTTCTTT
v_call: TRBV7-2; j_call: TRBJ2-7; clone_size: once; d_call: TRBD2; cdr3_aa: CASTPGGGRVSEQYF; cdr3_nt: TGTGCCAGCACACCTGGCGGGGGGCGCGTATCCGAGCAGTACTTC
v_call: TRBV6-5; j_call: TRBJ1-2; clone_size: NA; d_call: NA; cdr3_aa: CASSYDSASGYGYTF; cdr3_nt: TGTGCCAGCAGTTACGACTCCGCTTCGGGCTATGGCTACACCTTC
v_call: TRBV28; j_call: TRBJ1-2; clone_size: NA; d_call: NA; cdr3_aa: CASSRHETVNYGYTF; cdr3_nt: TGTGCCAGCAGTCGACACGAGACGGTAAACTATGGCTACACCTTC
v_call: TRBV2; j_call: TRBJ1-1; clone_size: NA; d_call: NA; cdr3_aa: CASSVSLVTEAFF; cdr3_nt: TGTGCCAGCAGTGTGAGCTTGGTGACTGAAGCTTTCTTT
v_call: TRBV10-2; j_call: TRBJ2-6; clone_size: NA; d_call: NA; cdr3_aa: CASRGLSDLSGANVLTF; cdr3_nt: TGCGCCAGCAGGGGACTTTCTGACCTCTCTGGGGCCAACGTCCTGACTTTC
v_call: TRBV28; j_call: TRBJ1-2; clone_size: NA; d_call: NA; cdr3_aa: CASSTGYGYTF; cdr3_nt: TGTGCCAGCAGCACAGGGTATGGCTACACCTTC
v_call: TRBV28; j_call: TRBJ2-7; clone_size: NA; d_call: TRBD1; cdr3_aa: CASRKTGSSYEQYF; cdr3_nt: TGTGCCAGCAGGAAGACAGGGAGCTCCTACGAGCAGTACTTC
v_call: TRBV21-1; j_call: TRBJ1-5; clone_size: NA; d_call: NA; cdr3_aa: CASSGRGGDSSNQPQHF; cdr3_nt: TGTGCCAGCAGCGGGAGAGGTGGCGATAGTAGCAATCAGCCCCAGCATTTT
v_call: TRBV6-5; j_call: TRBJ1-2; clone_size: once; d_call: TRBD1; cdr3_aa: CASSYSSGQGAKGYTF; cdr3_nt: TGTGCCAGCAGTTACTCGAGCGGACAGGGGGCGAAGGGCTACACCTTC
v_call: TRBV7-3; j_call: TRBJ1-2; clone_size: NA; d_call: NA; cdr3_aa: CASSLNANNYGYTF; cdr3_nt: TGTGCCAGCAGCTTAAACGCGAATAACTATGGCTACACCTTC
v_call: TRBV6-5; j_call: TRBJ2-3; clone_size: NA; d_call: NA; cdr3_aa: CASSLIAEHTDTQYF; cdr3_nt: TGTGCCAGCAGTTTAATAGCGGAACACACAGATACGCAGTATTTT
v_call: TRBV18; j_call: TRBJ2-7; clone_size: NA; d_call: NA; cdr3_aa: CASSPVGTTVYEQYF; cdr3_nt: TGTGCCAGCTCACCAGTAGGGACAACGGTCTACGAGCAGTACTTC
v_call: TRBV6-5; j_call: TRBJ1-2; clone_size: NA; d_call: TRBD1; cdr3_aa: CASSGQGSGYTF; cdr3_nt: TGTGCCAGTTCTGGACAGGGGAGTGGCTACACCTTC
v_call: TRBV11-1; j_call: TRBJ2-3; clone_size: NA; d_call: NA; cdr3_aa: CASSLRLEADTQYF; cdr3_nt: TGTGCCAGCAGCTTACGATTGGAGGCGGATACGCAGTATTTT
v_call: TRBV2; j_call: TRBJ1-6; clone_size: NA; d_call: NA; cdr3_aa: CASTGSGSPLHF; cdr3_nt: TGTGCCAGCACGGGATCTGGGTCACCCCTCCACTTT
v_call: TRBV6-1; j_call: TRBJ2-5; clone_size: NA; d_call: NA; cdr3_aa: CASSEGAMGVGETQYF; cdr3_nt: TGTGCCAGCAGTGAAGGTGCCATGGGAGTGGGGGAGACCCAGTACTTC
v_call: TRBV10-1; j_call: TRBJ2-1; clone_size: few; d_call: TRBD2; cdr3_aa: CASSESVTSGTLGNEQFF; cdr3_nt: TGCGCCAGCAGTGAGTCAGTGACTAGCGGGACCCTGGGGAATGAGCAGTTCTTC
v_call: TRBV9; j_call: TRBJ2-7; clone_size: NA; d_call: TRBD2; cdr3_aa: CASSPLAGGSYEQYF; cdr3_nt: TGTGCCAGCAGCCCTTTAGCGGGAGGGTCCTACGAGCAGTACTTC
v_call: TRBV28; j_call: TRBJ1-1; clone_size: NA; d_call: NA; cdr3_aa: CASTLGGMNTEAFF; cdr3_nt: TGTGCCAGCACCTTAGGGGGAATGAACACTGAAGCTTTCTTT
v_call: TRBV28; j_call: TRBJ1-4; clone_size: NA; d_call: TRBD1; cdr3_aa: CASSLIGQGLANEKLFF; cdr3_nt: TGTGCCAGCAGTTTGATAGGACAGGGTTTGGCTAATGAAAAACTGTTTTTT
v_call: TRBV13; j_call: TRBJ2-1; clone_size: NA; d_call: TRBD2; cdr3_aa: CASSLEGLAGGRNEQFF; cdr3_nt: TGTGCCAGCAGCTTAGAGGGACTAGCGGGAGGGCGCAATGAGCAGTTCTTC
v_call: TRBV6-5; j_call: TRBJ1-5; clone_size: once; d_call: TRBD1; cdr3_aa: CASRAGTGAQPQHF; cdr3_nt: TGTGCCAGCAGGGCCGGGACAGGGGCTCAGCCCCAGCATTTT